The 5 T cell receptor beta chains below were found in one sample sequenced in a study of HIV-infected patients and healthy controls. TCRdb processed the 5' RACE reads anew with MiXCR; each CDR3 protein has one entry. The table lists over 15,000 distinct CDR3 sequences, roughly 17% of them singletons. The sample consisted of CD8+ T cells from blood. Every receptor here comes from a human donor in good health.

This clonotype was recorded at least ten times. The chain employs TRBV11-2 and TRBJ1-1; possibly TRBD1 for D (6 bases). The CDR3 spans 15 residues. V was shortened by 1 base and J by 3 bases, with 12 bases between the two germline ends. From germline, CDR1 is SGHAT and CDR2 FQNNGV. CDR3 residues: CASSLVLDRDTEAFF. DNA for the CDR3: TGTGCCAGCAGCTTAGTTTTGGACAGAGACACTGAAGCTTTCTTT.

This clonotype showed up just a few times. This rearrangement joins TRBV5-4 to TRBJ1-2; D remains ambiguous. The CDR3 runs to 14 residues. Germline CDR1 reads SGHNT; CDR2 reads YYREEE (reference sequence). The germline V and J ends were trimmed by 0 bases and 4 bases, with 10 bases remaining between them. CDR3 DNA sequence: TGTGCCAGCAGCTTGGGGGAGACAATCTATGGCTACACCTTC. Encoded protein: CASSLGETIYGYTF.

This clonotype was seen only a few times. This rearrangement joins TRBV7-3 to TRBJ1-1; D not certain. V lost 0 bases and J lost 1, with 15 bases in between. Germline lookup yields CDR1 SGHTA and CDR2 FQGTGA. This CDR3 spans 17 amino acids. The CDR3 region is CASSLTPDDTKNTEAFF. The CDR3 DNA sequence: TGTGCCAGCAGCTTAACGCCGGATGACACAAAGAACACTGAAGCTTTCTTT.

This chain links TRBV7-2 with TRBJ2-7, with D perhaps TRBD2 (6 bases). Trimming took 2 bases from V and 0 from J, leaving 8 bases between them. Per germline, CDR1 SGHTA and CDR2 FQGNSA. The CDR3 has 14 amino acids. The CDR3 region is CASSLKDYSYEQYF. CDR3 sequence (DNA): TGTGCCAGCAGCTTAAAGGACTACTCCTACGAGCAGTACTTC.

This clonotype came up many times. The chain joins TRBV13 to TRBJ2-1; 12 bases agree with TRBD2. Looked up from germline, CDR1 is PRHDT and CDR2 is FYEKMQ (reference sequence). CDR3 length: 15 residues. The V segment lost 4 bases and the J segment 7 bases; nucleotides outside the gene matches: 5. CDR3: CASSSSGGGRNEQFF. The CDR3 DNA reads as TGTGCCAGCAGCTCTAGCGGGGGGGGTCGGAATGAGCAGTTCTTC.